This note documents a single T cell receptor (beta chain) sequence. Under the authors' procedure: Amplification from reference gene primers served as the basis for estimated nucleated cell counts. Profiled with immunoSEQ multiplex PCR; TCRdb holds only in-frame clones, not every one. The DNA was the basis for D and trimming; V, J and clone size are from that table. The repertoire holds about 240,000 clones, with around 87% as singletons. This specimen belongs to a study of blood T cell repertoires in COVID-19. Study as a whole: The origin of the acute and convalescent COVID-19 samples was the United States, Italy and Spain. PBMCs, B-cell-depleted T cells, or T cells provided the cDNA or gDNA that made up the material.

The source material was peripheral blood. The sequence was collected from a woman in her sixties or seventies with active or convalescent COVID-19.

The CDR3 coding sequence is TGTGCCAGCAGCTTAAAGGCAGGGAGGATGGAGACCCAGTACTTC. Its protein product is CASSLKAGRMETQYF. V gene TRBV7-2 combines with J gene TRBJ2-5; the D gene is possibly TRBD2 (6 bases). CDR1 is SGHTA, CDR2 FQGNSA, per germline. The CDR3 length is 15 residues. V gave up 2 bases and J gave up 5 bases, with 15 bases separating them. Complete variable domain (other parts from reference TRBV7-2 and TRBJ2-5): GAGVSQSPSNKVTEKGKDVELRCDPISGHTALYWYRQSLGQGLEFLIYFQGNSAPDKSGLPSDRFSAERTGGSVSTLTIQRTQQEDSAVYLCASSLKAGRMETQYFGPGTRLLVL.